The T cell receptor (beta chain) under discussion was sequenced for a study of blood T cell repertoires in COVID-19. Whole-study context: In each case, the material was cDNA or gDNA derived from T cells, B-cell-depleted T cells, or PBMCs.

The authors' processing: Nucleated cell counts were estimated from reference gene primer amplification. The repertoire was sequenced with immunoSEQ multiplex PCR; TCRdb's copy has only in-frame clones and lacks some. The V and J calls and clone size come from that table; D and trimming were worked out from the DNA. The data hold 60,000 or so clones, with 75% to 85% observed a single time. V dropped 4 bases and J dropped 0; count of bases not matched to a gene: 3. The CDR3 runs to 16 residues. Germline V CDR1 and CDR2: LGHDT, YNNKEL (reference sequence). The specimen sequenced was peripheral blood. The rearrangement joins TRBV3-1 (or the pseudogene TRBV3-2) to TRBJ2-6, with 7 bases identical to TRBD1. This clonotype was obtained from a human donor in a cohort sampled during active COVID-19. CDR3 sequence: CASSPWTGSGANVLTF. CDR3 nucleotide sequence: TGTGCCAGCAGCCCCTGGACAGGCTCTGGGGCCAACGTCCTGACTTTC.